Listed below are T cell receptor beta chains from one sample, sequenced in a study of blood T cell repertoires in COVID-19. Sequencing was performed with immunoSEQ multiplex PCR; in TCRdb, only in-frame clones are kept and a portion is missing. The sample contains about 180,000 clones, around four fifths of which appear only once. Sequencing input: peripheral blood. The receptors were gathered from a woman in her 70s with COVID-19, enrolled during active disease. The CDR3 runs from the conserved cysteine through the conserved F or W. D genes are given only for firm matches. Size values are once, few and many counts, or a class for expanded clones, and some rows have none.

CDR3	DNA	size	D	V	J
CASSPPGTSFSYEQYF	TGTGCCAGCAGTCCCCCGGGGACTAGCTTCTCCTACGAGCAGTACTTC	-	TRBD2	TRBV5-6	TRBJ2-7
CASRYSGRGTYEQYF	TGTGCCAGCAGGTATAGCGGGAGGGGGACCTACGAGCAGTACTTC	-	TRBD2	TRBV6-5	TRBJ2-7
CASKVLQGVSEQYF	TGCGCCAGCAAGGTTCTGCAGGGGGTAAGCGAGCAGTACTTC	-	TRBD1	TRBV5-1	TRBJ2-7
CASSARAGLLLNEQFF	TGCGCCAGCAGCGCGCGAGCGGGACTCTTGTTGAATGAGCAGTTCTTC	once	TRBD2	TRBV5-1	TRBJ2-1
CASSSGTSGFPGELFF	TGTGCCAGCAGCTCCGGGACTAGCGGCTTCCCCGGGGAGCTGTTTTTT	once	TRBD2	TRBV7-2	TRBJ2-2
CASRGRETQYF	TGTGCCAGCAGGGGGAGAGAGACCCAGTACTTC	-	-	TRBV28	TRBJ2-5
CSALSGYNEQFF	TGCAGCGCTCTCTCGGGGTACAATGAGCAGTTCTTC	-	-	TRBV29-1	TRBJ2-1
CASSERSGHSYEQYF	TGCGCCAGCAGTGAACGGTCAGGGCACTCCTACGAGCAGTACTTC	-	-	TRBV10-2	TRBJ2-7
CASSLRTGGVGNEQFF	TGTGCCAGCAGCTTAAGAACCGGGGGTGTGGGGAATGAGCAGTTCTTC	-	-	TRBV7-8	TRBJ2-1
CATSSIPYNEQFF	TGTGCCACCAGCAGTATTCCTTACAATGAGCAGTTCTTC	few	-	TRBV24-1	TRBJ2-1
CASSWGTGGYSPLHF	TGTGCCAGCAGCTGGGGGACAGGGGGGTATTCACCCCTCCACTTT	-	TRBD1	TRBV5-5	TRBJ1-6
CASSLAELTIPAKQYF	TGCGCCAGCAGCTTGGCAGAATTAACTATTCCTGCGAAACAGTACTTC	-	-	TRBV5-1	TRBJ2-7
CASSVANRDTYEQYF	TGTGCCAGTAGTGTCGCTAATCGGGACACCTACGAGCAGTACTTC	-	-	TRBV19	TRBJ2-7
CASSLTGSTDTQYF	TGTGCCAGCAGCTTAACCGGTAGCACAGATACGCAGTATTTT	-	-	TRBV11-3	TRBJ2-3
CASSMGGGGPNQPQHF	TGTGCCAGTAGTATGGGGGGAGGGGGTCCAAATCAGCCCCAGCATTTT	-	-	TRBV19	TRBJ1-5
CAWQKGTGSNEQFF	TGTGCCTGGCAAAAAGGGACAGGATCCAATGAGCAGTTCTTC	once	TRBD1	TRBV30	TRBJ2-1
CASSIGLAGVSEQFF	TGCGCCAGCAGCATAGGACTAGCGGGTGTAAGTGAGCAGTTCTTC	-	TRBD2	TRBV5-1	TRBJ2-1
CATAATSPNTGELFF	TGTGCCACCGCAGCGACTAGCCCGAACACCGGGGAGCTGTTTTTT	-	TRBD2	TRBV24-1	TRBJ2-2
CAFGLQDTEAFF	TGTGCCTTCGGACTTCAAGACACTGAAGCTTTCTTT	few	-	TRBV30	TRBJ1-1
CASSLYLGTLNQPQHF	TGTGCCAGCAGTTTATACCTTGGGACACTGAATCAGCCCCAGCATTTT	few	-	TRBV28	TRBJ1-5
CASSSGGAETQYF	TGCGCCAGCAGCTCAGGGGGCGCGGAGACCCAGTACTTC	-	TRBD1	TRBV5-1	TRBJ2-5
CASSEDLARETQYF	TGTGCCAGCAGTGAAGATTTAGCCCGAGAGACCCAGTACTTC	-	-	TRBV6-1	TRBJ2-5
CATSRDRGRETQYF	TGTGCCACCAGCAGAGATAGAGGGCGGGAGACCCAGTACTTC	-	-	TRBV15	TRBJ2-5
CASSEKRTGGDQVASGTGETQYF	TGTGCCAGCAGTGAAAAACGCACAGGGGGCGATCAAGTAGCTAGCGGGACCGGCGAGACCCAGTACTTC	-	-	TRBV6-1	TRBJ2-5